This is a list of T cell receptor beta chains from one sample in a study of blood T cell repertoires in COVID-19. Method: immunoSEQ multiplex PCR; TCRdb's copy keeps in-frame clones and lacks some. Of about 270,000 clones listed, 82% are singletons. What was sequenced was peripheral blood. These TCRs come from a young woman with acute or convalescent COVID-19. Each CDR3 is given with its conserved first and last residue. Each record gives: V gene, clone size, J gene, D gene, CDR3 DNA, CDR3 protein. A D gene is named only where the DNA matches it firmly. Clone size is given for some rows only: seen once, a few or many times, or a class if the clone is expanded.

TRBV6-6,-,TRBJ1-5,-,TGTGCCAGCAGCATAGGACAGTTCTATCAGCCCCAGCATTTT,CASSIGQFYQPQHF
TRBV18,-,TRBJ2-7,TRBD2,TGTGCCAGCTCGCAGATCGAAGCTACCCGGGAGGTGGACGAGCAGTACTTC,CASSQIEATREVDEQYF
TRBV3-1/TRBV3-2,-,TRBJ2-3,-,TGTGCCAGCAGCCGGAGAAGCACAGATACGCAGTATTTT,CASSRRSTDTQYF
TRBV12-3/TRBV12-4,-,TRBJ1-2,-,TGTGCCAGCACTCAGGTTAACTATGGCTACACCTTC,CASTQVNYGYTF
TRBV5-1,-,TRBJ1-3,-,TGCGCCAGCAGCTTGGATACAGGGTCGGGAAACACCATATATTTT,CASSLDTGSGNTIYF
TRBV6-2/TRBV6-3,-,TRBJ1-2,-,TGTGCCAGCAGTTACGAACAGAAGTATGGCTACACCTTC,CASSYEQKYGYTF
TRBV10-3,few,TRBJ2-1,TRBD2,TGTGCCATCAGTGAGGGGGGAGCGGGGTACAATGAGCAGTTCTTC,CAISEGGAGYNEQFF
TRBV28,-,TRBJ2-7,-,-,CASSTSDRALSEQYF
TRBV10-3,-,TRBJ2-5,TRBD2,TGTGCCATCAGTGAGGGCGGGACTAGCGTAGAGACCCAGTACTTC,CAISEGGTSVETQYF
TRBV29-1,-,TRBJ2-7,-,TGCAGCGTTACCGCCAGGGAATGGCAGTACTTC,CSVTAREWQYF
TRBV19,-,TRBJ2-7,-,TGTGCCAGTAGCCTCCAGGGGGGCCACGAGCAGTACTTC,CASSLQGGHEQYF
TRBV3-1/TRBV3-2,-,TRBJ1-1,TRBD1,TGTGCCAGCAGCCAAGCCTGGACAGGGAAGAGGACTGAAGCTTTCTTT,CASSQAWTGKRTEAFF
TRBV7-2,few,TRBJ2-3,TRBD2,TGTGCCAGCAGCGTCGGACTAGCGGGCACAGATACGCAGTATTTT,CASSVGLAGTDTQYF
TRBV4-3,once,TRBJ1-1,-,TGCGCCAGCAGCCAAGTCTACAGGGAGGGCACTGAAGCTTTCTTT,CASSQVYREGTEAFF
TRBV7-6,-,TRBJ2-5,TRBD1,TGTGCCAGCAGTCCTGGGACAGCAAAAGAGACCCAGTACTTC,CASSPGTAKETQYF
TRBV7-2,-,TRBJ1-5,-,TGTGCCAGCAGCTTGGAAGGGGCGGGGGGTCAGCCCCAGCATTTT,CASSLEGAGGQPQHF
TRBV6-2/TRBV6-3,once,TRBJ2-4,TRBD2,TGTGCCAGCAGCCACCGACTAGCGGGACTCCAGGCCCCAGCCAAAAACATTCAGTACTTC,CASSHRLAGLQAPAKNIQYF
TRBV5-1,once,TRBJ1-2,TRBD1,TGCGCCAGCGGTCTACAGGGGCCGATCTCACCCTATGGCTACACCTTC,CASGLQGPISPYGYTF
TRBV13,once,TRBJ2-5,-,TGTGCCAGCAGCTTACACGGGAGTGAGACCCAGTACTTC,CASSLHGSETQYF
TRBV2,-,TRBJ2-1,-,TGTGCCAGCAGTGAAGACAGATACAATGAGCAGTTCTTC,CASSEDRYNEQFF
TRBV9,-,TRBJ2-1,TRBD2,TGTGCCAGCAGCGCCTGGACTAGCGGGAATGAGCAGTTCTTC,CASSAWTSGNEQFF
TRBV9,-,TRBJ2-3,TRBD1,TGTGCCAGCAGCGGAGACAGGGATACAGATACGCAGTATTTT,CASSGDRDTDTQYF
TRBV12-3/TRBV12-4,-,TRBJ1-5,-,TGTGCCAGCAGGGCGGACATGGGGCCCCAGCATTTT,CASRADMGPQHF
TRBV18,-,TRBJ2-5,TRBD2,TGTGCCAGCTCAACCAACCCCCTAGCGGGAGCGGAGACCCAGTACTTC,CASSTNPLAGAETQYF
TRBV10-3,-,TRBJ1-1,-,TGTGCCATCAGGTTCCAAGGGAGTAACACTGAAGCTTTCTTT,CAIRFQGSNTEAFF
TRBV7-8,-,TRBJ2-3,-,TGTGCCAGCAGCACTCCTGGGCCCAGCACAGATACGCAGTATTTT,CASSTPGPSTDTQYF
TRBV11-2,-,TRBJ1-4,-,TGTGCCAGCAGCTTAGGGGGAGGCATCATAAAACTGTTTTTT,CASSLGGGIIKLFF
TRBV30,-,TRBJ2-5,TRBD1,TGTGCCTGGAGGACAGGGAAAGAGACCCAGTACTTC,CAWRTGKETQYF
TRBV15,-,TRBJ2-3,-,TGTGCCACCAGCAGAGGTTCGCGGGGGCAGGTTGATACGCAGTATTTT,CATSRGSRGQVDTQYF
TRBV4-3,-,TRBJ2-7,TRBD2,TGCGCCAGCAGCCAAGATCTGGGGGAGAGCGGGATCTGGAGCTACGAGCAGTACTTC,CASSQDLGESGIWSYEQYF
TRBV6-5,-,TRBJ2-7,TRBD2,TGTGCCAGCAGTCCGTCCGGGAGGCTCTACGAGCAGTACTTC,CASSPSGRLYEQYF
TRBV12-3/TRBV12-4,-,TRBJ1-4,-,TGTGCCAGCAGTTTAATGCGGCACGAAAAACTGTTTTTT,CASSLMRHEKLFF
TRBV24-1,-,TRBJ2-1,TRBD1,TGTGCCACCGGGGACAGCGAGTACAATGAGCAGTTCTTC,CATGDSEYNEQFF
TRBV29-1,-,TRBJ1-2,-,TGCAGCACCGGGGGGGCAGTCTACACCTTC,CSTGGAVYTF
TRBV5-1,once,TRBJ2-2,-,TGCGCCAGCAGCTCGGGACTGTTTACCGGGGAGCTGTTTTTT,CASSSGLFTGELFF
TRBV6-5,-,TRBJ2-6,-,TGTGCCAGCAGTTCCGACTTTGGGGCCAACGTCCTGACTTTC,CASSSDFGANVLTF
TRBV5-1,many,TRBJ1-1,-,TGCGCCAGCAGCTTACAGGCGAACACTGAAGCTTTCTTT,CASSLQANTEAFF
TRBV5-5,-,TRBJ2-7,-,TGTGCCAGCAGCCTCCGGGACACTGCCGCCTACGAGCAGTACTTC,CASSLRDTAAYEQYF
TRBV6-5,-,TRBJ1-2,-,TGTGCCAGCAGCTACTTAAAAGACAGAGAAAACTATGGCTACACCTTC,CASSYLKDRENYGYTF
TRBV7-9,once,TRBJ1-4,-,TGTGCCAGCAGCTTAGGATTGTCAGAGGCGGAAAAACTGTTTTTT,CASSLGLSEAEKLFF
TRBV7-9,-,TRBJ2-7,-,TGTGCCAGCAGCTTAGTTGGGGGGTACGAGCAGTACTTC,CASSLVGGYEQYF
TRBV5-4,medium-sized,TRBJ2-3,TRBD1,TGTGCCAGCAGCGTGCAGGGGGCCGCAGATACGCAGTATTTT,CASSVQGAADTQYF
TRBV27,-,TRBJ1-1,-,TGTGCCAGCAGTTTTCCGGGACATCGGAACACTGAAGCTTTCTTT,CASSFPGHRNTEAFF
TRBV6-5,-,TRBJ2-1,TRBD2,TGTGCCAGCGGCCCCTCGGGAGGGAGATACAATGAGCAGTTCTTC,CASGPSGGRYNEQFF
TRBV18,once,TRBJ1-1,-,TGTGCCAGCTCACCATTGGCCACACAGAACACTGAAGCTTTCTTT,CASSPLATQNTEAFF
TRBV28,few,TRBJ2-1,-,TGTGCCAGCACCCGGTTTCTGAGTTATGAGCAGTTCTTC,CASTRFLSYEQFF
TRBV6-5,few,TRBJ1-1,-,TGTGCCAGCATTACAGGGAAGGATGAAGCTTTCTTT,CASITGKDEAFF
TRBV7-9,-,TRBJ2-7,TRBD1,TGTGCCAGCAGTCGGACAGGAGAACCCTACGAGCAGTACTTC,CASSRTGEPYEQYF
TRBV30,few,TRBJ1-6,TRBD1,TGTGCCTGGAGTGGATTGGGACAGGGAGGCTCACCCCTCCACTTT,CAWSGLGQGGSPLHF
TRBV5-5,-,TRBJ1-1,-,TGTGCCAGCAGCCCCGGATGGGCGAACACTGAAGCTTTCTTT,CASSPGWANTEAFF